The clone carrying this T cell receptor (beta chain) was seen a handful of times. This specimen belongs to a study of OX40 agonist ivuxolimab in advanced cancers. Produced via immunoSEQ multiplex PCR; TCRdb's table is partial and in-frame only. The sample lists 50,000 to 70,000 clones, about 85% occurring once. With 2 bases removed from V and 6 bases from J, the gap between germline ends came to 10 bases. The germline CDR1 and CDR2 sequences are SGHTA and FQGNSA. This CDR3 has 13 amino acids. The chain uses TRBV7-2 and TRBJ1-2; no clear D gene. The sample was CD4+ or CD8+ T cells sorted from blood, taken in a trial of the OX40 agonist ivuxolimab. The clonotype originates from an adult with an advanced solid tumor such as melanoma, head and neck, liver or kidney cancer. The CDR3 nucleotides are TGTGCCAGCAGCTTAAGTGTCGCGGATGGCTACACCTTC. Protein: CASSLSVADGYTF.